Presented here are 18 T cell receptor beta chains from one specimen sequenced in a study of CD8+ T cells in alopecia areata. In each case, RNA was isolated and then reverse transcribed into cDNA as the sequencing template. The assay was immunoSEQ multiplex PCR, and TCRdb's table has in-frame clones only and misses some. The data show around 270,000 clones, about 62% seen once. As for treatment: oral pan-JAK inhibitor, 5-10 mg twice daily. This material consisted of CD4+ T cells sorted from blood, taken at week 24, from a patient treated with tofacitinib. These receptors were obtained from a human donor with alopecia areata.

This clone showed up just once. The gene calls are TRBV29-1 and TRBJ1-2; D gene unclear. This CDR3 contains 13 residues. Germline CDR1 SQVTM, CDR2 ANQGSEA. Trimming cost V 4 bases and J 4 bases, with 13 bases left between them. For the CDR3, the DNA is TGCAGCGTTGCAGGAACCGGCGGCTATGGCTACACCTTC. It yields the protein CSVAGTGGYGYTF.

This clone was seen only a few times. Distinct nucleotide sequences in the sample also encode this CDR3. CDR3 nucleotide sequence: TGTGCCAGCAGCTCTGACAGGGATCAGCCCCAGCATTTT. It yields the protein CASSSDRDQPQHF. The genes are TRBV7-2 and TRBJ1-5; 7 positions match TRBD1. J was trimmed by 5 bases and V by 4 bases; bases with no gene match: 2. The CDR3 has 13 residues. Germline V CDR1 and CDR2: SGHTA, FQGNSA.

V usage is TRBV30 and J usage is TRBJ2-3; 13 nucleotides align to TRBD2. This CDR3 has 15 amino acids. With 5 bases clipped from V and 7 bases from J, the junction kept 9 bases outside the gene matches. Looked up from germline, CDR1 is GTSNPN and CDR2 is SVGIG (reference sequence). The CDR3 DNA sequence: TGTGCCTGGGAAAGACTAGCGGGGGGCCGGAATACGCAGTATTTT. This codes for CAWERLAGGRNTQYF.

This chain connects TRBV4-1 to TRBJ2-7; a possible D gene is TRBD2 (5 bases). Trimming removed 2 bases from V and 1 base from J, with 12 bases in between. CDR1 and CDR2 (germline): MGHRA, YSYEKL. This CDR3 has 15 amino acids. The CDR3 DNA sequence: TGCGCCAGCAGCCAACCTACCCGGGGATCCTACGAGCAGTACTTC. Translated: CASSQPTRGSYEQYF.

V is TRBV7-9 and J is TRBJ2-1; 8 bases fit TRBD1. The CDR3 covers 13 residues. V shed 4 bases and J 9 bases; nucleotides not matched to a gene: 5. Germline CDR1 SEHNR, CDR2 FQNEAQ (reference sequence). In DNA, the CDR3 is TGTGCCAGCAGCTCAGGGGGCTGGGGTGAGCAGTTCTTC. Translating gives CASSSGGWGEQFF.

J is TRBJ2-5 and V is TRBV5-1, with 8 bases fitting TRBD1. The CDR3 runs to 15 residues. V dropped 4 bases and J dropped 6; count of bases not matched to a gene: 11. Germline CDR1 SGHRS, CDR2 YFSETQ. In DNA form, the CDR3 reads TGCGCCAGCAGCATAACCCCAGGGGGCGAGAAGACCCAGTACTTC. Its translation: CASSITPGGEKTQYF.

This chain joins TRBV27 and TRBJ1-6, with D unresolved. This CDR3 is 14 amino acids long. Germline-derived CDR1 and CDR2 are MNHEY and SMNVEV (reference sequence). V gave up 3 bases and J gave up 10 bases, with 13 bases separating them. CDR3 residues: CASSFSTAQSPLHF. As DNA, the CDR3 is TGTGCCAGCAGTTTCTCTACAGCCCAATCACCCCTCCACTTT.

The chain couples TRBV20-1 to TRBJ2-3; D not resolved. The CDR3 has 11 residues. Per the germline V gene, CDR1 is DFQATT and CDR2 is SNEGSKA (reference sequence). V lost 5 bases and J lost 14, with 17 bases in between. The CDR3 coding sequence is TGCAGTGCTCCTCTCGACGTAGCCCTGTATTTT. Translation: CSAPLDVALYF.

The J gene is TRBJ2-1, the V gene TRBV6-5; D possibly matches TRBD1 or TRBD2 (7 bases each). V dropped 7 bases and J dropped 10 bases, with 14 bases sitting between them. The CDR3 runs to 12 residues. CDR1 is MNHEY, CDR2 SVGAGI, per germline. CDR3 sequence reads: CASTRGGREQFF. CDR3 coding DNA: TGTGCCAGCACCAGGGGGGGCCGCGAGCAGTTCTTC.

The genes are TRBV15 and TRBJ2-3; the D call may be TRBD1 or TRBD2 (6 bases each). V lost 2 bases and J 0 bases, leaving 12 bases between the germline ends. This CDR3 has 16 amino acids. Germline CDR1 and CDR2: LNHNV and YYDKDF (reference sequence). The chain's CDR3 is CATSRKTGRSTDTQYF. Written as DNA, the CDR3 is TGTGCCACCAGCAGAAAAACAGGGAGGAGCACAGATACGCAGTATTTT. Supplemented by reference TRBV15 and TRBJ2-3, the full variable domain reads DAMVIQNPRYQVTQFGKPVTLSCSQTLNHNVMYWYQQKSSQAPKLLFHYYDKDFNNEADTPDNFQSRRPNTSFCFLDIRSPGLGDTAMYLCATSRKTGRSTDTQYFGPGTRLTVL.

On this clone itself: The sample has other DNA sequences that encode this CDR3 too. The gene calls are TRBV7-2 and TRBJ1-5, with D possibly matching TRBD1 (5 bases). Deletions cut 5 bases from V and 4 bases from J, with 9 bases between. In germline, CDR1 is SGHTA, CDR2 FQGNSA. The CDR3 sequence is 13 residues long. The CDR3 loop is CASSPDSNQPQHF. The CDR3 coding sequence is TGTGCCAGCAGCCCAGACAGTAATCAGCCCCAGCATTTT.

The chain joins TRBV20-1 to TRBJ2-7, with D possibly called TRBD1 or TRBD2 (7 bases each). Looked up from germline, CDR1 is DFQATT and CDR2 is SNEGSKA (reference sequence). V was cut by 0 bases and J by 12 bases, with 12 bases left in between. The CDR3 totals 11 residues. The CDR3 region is CSARDGEGAYF. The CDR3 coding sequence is TGCAGTGCTAGAGATGGGGAGGGGGCGTACTTC.

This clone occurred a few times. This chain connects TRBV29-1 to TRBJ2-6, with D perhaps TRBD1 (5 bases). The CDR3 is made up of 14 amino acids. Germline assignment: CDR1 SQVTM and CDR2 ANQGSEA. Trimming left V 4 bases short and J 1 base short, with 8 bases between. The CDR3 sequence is CSVGGMSGANVLTF. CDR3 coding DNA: TGCAGCGTTGGGGGCATGTCTGGGGCCAACGTCCTGACTTTC. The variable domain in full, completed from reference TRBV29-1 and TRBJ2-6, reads SAVISQKPSRDICQRGTSLTIQCQVDSQVTMMFWYRQQPGQSLTLIATANQGSEATYESGFVIDKFPISRPNLTFSTLTVSNMSPEDSSIYLCSVGGMSGANVLTFGAGSRLTVL.

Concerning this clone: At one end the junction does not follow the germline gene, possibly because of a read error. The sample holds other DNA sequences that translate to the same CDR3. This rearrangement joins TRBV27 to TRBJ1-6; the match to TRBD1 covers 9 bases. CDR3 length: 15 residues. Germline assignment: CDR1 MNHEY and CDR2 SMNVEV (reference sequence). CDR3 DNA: TGCGCCAGCAGTCCCTTGGACAGGGGCAGTTCACCCCTCCACTTT. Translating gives CASSPLDRGSSPLHF.

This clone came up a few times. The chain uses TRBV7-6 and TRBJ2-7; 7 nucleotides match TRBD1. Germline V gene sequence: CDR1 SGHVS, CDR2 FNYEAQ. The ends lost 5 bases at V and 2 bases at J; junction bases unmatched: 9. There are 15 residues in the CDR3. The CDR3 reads CASSANYGQAYEQYF. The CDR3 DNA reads TGTGCCAGCAGCGCTAACTATGGACAGGCCTACGAGCAGTACTTC.

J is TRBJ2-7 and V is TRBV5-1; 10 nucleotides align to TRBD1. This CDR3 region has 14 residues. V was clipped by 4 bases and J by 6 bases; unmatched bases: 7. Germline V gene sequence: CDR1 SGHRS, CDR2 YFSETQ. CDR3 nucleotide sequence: TGCGCCAGCAGCCCGGGACAGGGGAGGTTCGAGCAGTACTTC. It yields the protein CASSPGQGRFEQYF.

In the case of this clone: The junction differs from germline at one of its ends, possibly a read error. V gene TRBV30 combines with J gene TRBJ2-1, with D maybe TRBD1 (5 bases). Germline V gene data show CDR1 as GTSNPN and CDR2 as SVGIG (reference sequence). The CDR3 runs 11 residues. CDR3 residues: CACSGKGEQLF. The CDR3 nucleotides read TGTGCCTGCTCAGGGAAGGGTGAGCAGCTCTTC.

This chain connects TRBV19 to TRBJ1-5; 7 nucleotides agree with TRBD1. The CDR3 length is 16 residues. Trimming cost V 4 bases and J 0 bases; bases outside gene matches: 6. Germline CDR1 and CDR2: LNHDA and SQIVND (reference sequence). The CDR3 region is CASSSDRDLSNQPQHF. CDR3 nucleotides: TGTGCCAGTAGTAGCGACAGGGATCTTAGCAATCAGCCCCAGCATTTT.